This is a list of T cell receptor beta chains from one sample in a study of blood T cells in healthy people across ages. TCRdb analysed the 5' RACE reads with MiXCR anew, one entry per CDR3 protein. The data show approximately 1.5 million distinct CDR3 sequences, 42% seen once. The specimen was blood. These receptors were collected from a woman under 30 in good health. CDR3s include the opening cysteine and the closing phenylalanine or tryptophan. A D gene is named only where the DNA matches it firmly. Size is omitted from some rows. Given values are once, few, many or a class for expanded clones.

clone_size d_call j_call cdr3_length v_call cdr3_nt cdr3_aa
many NA TRBJ1-2 12 TRBV7-9 TGTGCCAGCAGCGTAGGTGGGCATGGCTACACCTTC CASSVGGHGYTF
few NA TRBJ1-1 17 TRBV7-2 TGTGCCAGCAGCTTAGTAGGCAGTCTTTCTGTGCACACTGAAGCTTTCTTT CASSLVGSLSVHTEAFF
few NA TRBJ1-2 14 TRBV7-8 TGTGCCAGCAGCCCAGGACTTTTAGGCTATGGCTACACCTTC CASSPGLLGYGYTF
few NA TRBJ1-4 14 TRBV12-3/TRBV12-4 TGTGCCAGCAGGTTAATTGCAACTAATGAAAAACTGTTTTTT CASRLIATNEKLFF
few NA TRBJ2-1 12 TRBV9 TGTGCCAGCAGCGCCACTAGAAATGAGCAGTTCTTC CASSATRNEQFF
NA NA TRBJ1-1 15 TRBV28 TGTGCCAGCAGTTTACGTGACAGACTGTACACTGAAGCTTTCTTT CASSLRDRLYTEAFF
NA NA TRBJ2-7 15 TRBV3-1 TGTGCCAGCAGCCAAGATCCCAGTACCTCCTACGAGCAGTACTTC CASSQDPSTSYEQYF
few NA TRBJ2-3 11 TRBV6-2/TRBV6-3 TGTGCCAGCAGAGCCCCGGACCGGCAGTATTTT CASRAPDRQYF
NA NA TRBJ2-1 13 TRBV19 TGTGCCAGTAGTATATTCACCTACAATGAGCAGTTCTTC CASSIFTYNEQFF
NA NA TRBJ1-2 13 TRBV27 TGTGCCCGCAGTCTTTCTCTAGGCTATGGCTACACCTTC CARSLSLGYGYTF
NA NA TRBJ2-1 15 TRBV27 TGTGCCAGCAGTTTATACAGGGTTTTAGTCAATGAGCAGTTCTTC CASSLYRVLVNEQFF
NA NA TRBJ2-3 15 TRBV6-6 TGTGCCAGCAGCAGGGACTCGTCCCCCACAGATACGCAGTATTTT CASSRDSSPTDTQYF
many NA TRBJ2-7 12 TRBV20-1 TGCAGTGCTAGAGATATTGTCTACGAGCAGTACTTC CSARDIVYEQYF
NA NA TRBJ1-1 16 TRBV3-1 TGTGCCAGCAGCCTAACGACAGGTCCGGGGTTGGCTGAAGCTTTCTTT CASSLTTGPGLAEAFF
NA NA TRBJ2-7 18 TRBV12-3/TRBV12-4 TGTGCCAGCCCCTTTGTTCCCATCCTGGACTCTAGCTCCTACGAGCAGTACTTC CASPFVPILDSSSYEQYF
NA TRBD2 TRBJ2-3 17 TRBV15 TGTGCCACCAGCAGAGATCTAAGGCTAGCGGGGACAGATACGCAGTATTTT CATSRDLRLAGTDTQYF
many NA TRBJ2-1 15 TRBV7-9 TGTGCCAGCAGCTTGAGGGGGGCGCTCTACAATGAGCAGTTCTTC CASSLRGALYNEQFF
few NA TRBJ1-5 14 TRBV12-3/TRBV12-4 TGTGCCAGCAGTTTTGGGCCGTACAATCAGCCCCAGCATTTT CASSFGPYNQPQHF
NA NA TRBJ2-5 14 TRBV3-1 TGTGCCAGCAGCCAAGATCGGACGAAAGAGACCCAGTACTTC CASSQDRTKETQYF
NA NA TRBJ2-5 15 TRBV4-1 TGCGCCAGCAGCCAAGGGAGGGCTACCAAAGAGACCCAGTACTTC CASSQGRATKETQYF
few TRBD2 TRBJ2-1 19 TRBV4-1 TGCGCCAGCAGCCACCCCGGGACTAGCGGGGGGGTACGCTACAATGAGCAGTTCTTC CASSHPGTSGGVRYNEQFF
NA NA TRBJ2-7 14 TRBV27 TGTGCCAGCAGTTTAAGCGACACCCCCTACGAGCAGTACTTC CASSLSDTPYEQYF
NA NA TRBJ1-6 16 TRBV21-1 TGTGCCAGCAGCAAACTCGGTGACAGAGGGAATTCACCCCTCCACTTT CASSKLGDRGNSPLHF
NA NA TRBJ2-5 15 TRBV6-4 TGTGCCAGCAGTGACTTTGCAGGAAAGGGCAATGAGCAGTACTTC CASSDFAGKGNEQYF
once TRBD1 TRBJ2-4 14 TRBV7-8 TGTACCAGCAGCTCCCCGGGACAGGAGAACATTCAGTACTTC CTSSSPGQENIQYF
once TRBD1 TRBJ2-2 14 TRBV29-1 TGCAGCGTGGGGACAGGGGGCTTCACCGGGGAGCTGTTTTTT CSVGTGGFTGELFF
NA TRBD1 TRBJ2-2 16 TRBV4-3 TGCGCCAGCAGCCACGAGGACAGGGGGAACACCGGGGAGCTGTTTTTT CASSHEDRGNTGELFF
NA NA TRBJ2-1 12 TRBV6-2/TRBV6-3 TGTGCCAGCAGTTACACCGGGACAGAGCAGTTCTTC CASSYTGTEQFF
NA NA TRBJ1-5 13 TRBV12-3/TRBV12-4 TGTGCCAGCAGTCCGACAGAGTGGGAGCCCCAGCATTTT CASSPTEWEPQHF
NA NA TRBJ2-1 17 TRBV5-1 TGCGCCAGCAGCGTGACTGGCGGGGAGTATTCCTACAATGAGCAGTTCTTC CASSVTGGEYSYNEQFF
few NA TRBJ2-7 15 TRBV5-5 TGTGCCAGCAGCTTGGCCCCAGGATCCATCTACGAGCAGTACTTC CASSLAPGSIYEQYF
NA NA TRBJ2-7 15 TRBV27 TGTGCCAGCAGTCCGACCCCGACAGGGGAGGGCGAGCAGTACTTC CASSPTPTGEGEQYF
many TRBD1 TRBJ2-3 14 TRBV12-3/TRBV12-4 TGTGCCAGCAGTTTTTCACAGGGGACAGATACGCAGTATTTT CASSFSQGTDTQYF
NA NA TRBJ2-1 15 TRBV27 TGTGCCAGCAGTTTATCAGGGCAGGTGTATAGTGAGCAGTTCTTC CASSLSGQVYSEQFF
NA NA TRBJ2-7 15 TRBV5-1 TGCGCCAGCAGCTTGTCGGCAGTCTCTACCTCCGAGCAGTACTTC CASSLSAVSTSEQYF